This T cell receptor beta chain was captured by sequencing in a study of blood T cell repertoires in COVID-19. Background on the study: The origin of the acute and convalescent COVID-19 samples was the United States, Italy and Spain.

Germline-derived CDR1 and CDR2 are SGHDT and YYEEEE. The V and J ends lost 7 bases and 4 bases respectively, with 11 bases between them. CDR3 length equals 12 residues. Original processing methods: Counts of nucleated cells, estimated from reference gene primer amplification, were obtained. Sequenced by immunoSEQ multiplex PCR; TCRdb stores in-frame clones only, minus some. The D gene and trimming were derived from the DNA, and the V and J assignments and clone size from that table. The sample carries some 150,000 clones, 70% to 90% recorded once. This TCR was recovered from a man aged 35 to 55 who had recovered from COVID-19. The chain employs TRBV5-6 and TRBJ1-2, with D unclear. The sequenced material came from peripheral blood. For the CDR3, the DNA is TGTGCCAGCGGGCCTGGCAGCTATGGCTACACCTTC. Protein sequence: CASGPGSYGYTF. Looking up the rest from reference TRBV5-6 and TRBJ1-2 gives the full variable domain: DAGVTQSPTHLIKTRGQQVTLRCSPKSGHDTVSWYQQALGQGPQFIFQYYEEEERQRGNFPDRFSGHQFPNYSSELNVNALLLGDSALYLCASGPGSYGYTFGSGTRLTVV.